One TCR beta chain is described in this entry. The sample comes from a study of Graves' ophthalmopathy and Graves' hyperthyroidism. RNA served as the template for amplifying TCR beta CDR3 regions. HTBI-primed first-round RT-PCR preceded second-round multiplex PCR. TCRdb re-called the multiplex PCR reads through MiXCR, storing one row per CDR3 protein. The top ten hold around 4% of the sample, which has roughly 600,000 distinct CDR3 sequences, just under 40% seen once. Per the germline V gene, CDR1 is SGHVS and CDR2 is FNYEAQ. The CDR3 loop spans 14 amino acids. The V and J ends lost 1 base and 1 base respectively, with 8 bases between them.

The clonotype originates from an adult man with Graves' hyperthyroidism. Sequencing input: peripheral blood or thyroid tissue (not recorded which). The V call is TRBV7-6, the J call TRBJ2-7; D is unclear. The CDR3 loop reads CASSLGAESYEQYF. DNA for the CDR3: TGTGCCAGCAGCTTAGGGGCGGAATCCTACGAGCAGTACTTC.